Given below is one TCR beta chain in context. The antigen remains unidentified. Measured with immunoSEQ multiplex PCR; TCRdb has only the in-frame clones, and not every one. Of 80,000 or so clones detected, 60% to 85% appear once; the ten largest clones hold 27%. This sample is part of a study of T cell responses to AZD1222 COVID-19 vaccine. Study-wide points: Increased Spike-specific TCR breadth and depth were observed after two AZD1222 doses. Repertoires were obtained solely post-peak T cell response.

The ends were cut back, 2 bases at V and 4 bases at J, with 14 bases in the middle. Germline CDR1 and CDR2: MNHEY and SVGEGT. The CDR3 covers 15 residues. J is TRBJ1-1 and V is TRBV6-2 or TRBV6-3; D possibly corresponds to TRBD1 (5 bases). The TCR originated in an adult who received the MenACWY meningococcal vaccine as a control. The specimen was peripheral blood, collected 28 days after the second dose of the MenACWY control vaccine. This CDR3 reads CASSYGTASGTEAFF. CDR3 DNA: TGTGCCAGCAGTTACGGGACGGCAAGTGGCACTGAAGCTTTCTTT.